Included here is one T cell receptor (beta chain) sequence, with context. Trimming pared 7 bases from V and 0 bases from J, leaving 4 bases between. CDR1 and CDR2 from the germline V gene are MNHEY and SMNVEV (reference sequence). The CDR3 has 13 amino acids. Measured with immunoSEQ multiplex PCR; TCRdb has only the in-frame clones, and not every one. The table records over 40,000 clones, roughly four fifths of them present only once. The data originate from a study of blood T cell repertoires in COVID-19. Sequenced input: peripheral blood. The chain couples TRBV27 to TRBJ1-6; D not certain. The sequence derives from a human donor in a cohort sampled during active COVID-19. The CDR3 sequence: CASKSSYNSPLHF. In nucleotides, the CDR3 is TGTGCCAGCAAGAGCTCCTATAATTCACCCCTCCACTTT.